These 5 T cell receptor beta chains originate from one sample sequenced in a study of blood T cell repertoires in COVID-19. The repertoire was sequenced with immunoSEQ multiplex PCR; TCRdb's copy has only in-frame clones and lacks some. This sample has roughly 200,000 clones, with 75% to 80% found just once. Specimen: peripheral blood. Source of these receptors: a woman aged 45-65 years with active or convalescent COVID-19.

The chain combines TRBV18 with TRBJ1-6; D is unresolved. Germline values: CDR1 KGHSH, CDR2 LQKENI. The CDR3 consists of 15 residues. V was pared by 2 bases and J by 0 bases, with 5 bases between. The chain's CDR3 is CASSPGSSYNSPLHF. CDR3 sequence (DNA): TGTGCCAGCTCACCAGGGAGCTCCTATAATTCACCCCTCCACTTT.

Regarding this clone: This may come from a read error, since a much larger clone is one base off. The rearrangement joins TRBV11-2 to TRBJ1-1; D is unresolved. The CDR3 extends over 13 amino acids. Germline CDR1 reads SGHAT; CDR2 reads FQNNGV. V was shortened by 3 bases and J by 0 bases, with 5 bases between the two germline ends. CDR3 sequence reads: CASSLHMNTEAFF. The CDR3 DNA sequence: TGTGCCAGCAGCTTGCACATGAACACTGAAGCTTTCTTT.

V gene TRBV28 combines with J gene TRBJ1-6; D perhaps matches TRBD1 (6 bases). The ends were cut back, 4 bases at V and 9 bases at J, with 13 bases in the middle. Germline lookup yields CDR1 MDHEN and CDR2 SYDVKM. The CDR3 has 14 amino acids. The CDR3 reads CASSYTRGTSPLHF. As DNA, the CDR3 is TGTGCCAGCAGTTACACCAGGGGCACTTCACCCCTCCACTTT. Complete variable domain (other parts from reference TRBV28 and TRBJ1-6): DVKVTQSSRYLVKRTGEKVFLECVQDMDHENMFWYRQDPGLGLRLIYFSYDVKMKEKGDIPEGYSVSREKKERFSLILESASTNQTSMYLCASSYTRGTSPLHFGNGTRLTVT.

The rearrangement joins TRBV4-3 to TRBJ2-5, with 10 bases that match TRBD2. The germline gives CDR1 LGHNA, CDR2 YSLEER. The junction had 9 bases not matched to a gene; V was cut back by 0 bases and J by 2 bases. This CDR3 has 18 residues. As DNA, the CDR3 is TGCGCCAGCAGCCAAGATCTGCTAGCGGGGGCCAATCAAGAGACCCAGTACTTC. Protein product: CASSQDLLAGANQETQYF.

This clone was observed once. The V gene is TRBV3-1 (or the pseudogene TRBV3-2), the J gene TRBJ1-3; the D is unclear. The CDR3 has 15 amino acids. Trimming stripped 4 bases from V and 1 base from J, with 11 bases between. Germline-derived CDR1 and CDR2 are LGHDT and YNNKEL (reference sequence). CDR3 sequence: CASSPSGRSGNTIYF. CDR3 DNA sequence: TGTGCCAGCAGCCCCTCAGGCAGGTCTGGAAACACCATATATTTT.